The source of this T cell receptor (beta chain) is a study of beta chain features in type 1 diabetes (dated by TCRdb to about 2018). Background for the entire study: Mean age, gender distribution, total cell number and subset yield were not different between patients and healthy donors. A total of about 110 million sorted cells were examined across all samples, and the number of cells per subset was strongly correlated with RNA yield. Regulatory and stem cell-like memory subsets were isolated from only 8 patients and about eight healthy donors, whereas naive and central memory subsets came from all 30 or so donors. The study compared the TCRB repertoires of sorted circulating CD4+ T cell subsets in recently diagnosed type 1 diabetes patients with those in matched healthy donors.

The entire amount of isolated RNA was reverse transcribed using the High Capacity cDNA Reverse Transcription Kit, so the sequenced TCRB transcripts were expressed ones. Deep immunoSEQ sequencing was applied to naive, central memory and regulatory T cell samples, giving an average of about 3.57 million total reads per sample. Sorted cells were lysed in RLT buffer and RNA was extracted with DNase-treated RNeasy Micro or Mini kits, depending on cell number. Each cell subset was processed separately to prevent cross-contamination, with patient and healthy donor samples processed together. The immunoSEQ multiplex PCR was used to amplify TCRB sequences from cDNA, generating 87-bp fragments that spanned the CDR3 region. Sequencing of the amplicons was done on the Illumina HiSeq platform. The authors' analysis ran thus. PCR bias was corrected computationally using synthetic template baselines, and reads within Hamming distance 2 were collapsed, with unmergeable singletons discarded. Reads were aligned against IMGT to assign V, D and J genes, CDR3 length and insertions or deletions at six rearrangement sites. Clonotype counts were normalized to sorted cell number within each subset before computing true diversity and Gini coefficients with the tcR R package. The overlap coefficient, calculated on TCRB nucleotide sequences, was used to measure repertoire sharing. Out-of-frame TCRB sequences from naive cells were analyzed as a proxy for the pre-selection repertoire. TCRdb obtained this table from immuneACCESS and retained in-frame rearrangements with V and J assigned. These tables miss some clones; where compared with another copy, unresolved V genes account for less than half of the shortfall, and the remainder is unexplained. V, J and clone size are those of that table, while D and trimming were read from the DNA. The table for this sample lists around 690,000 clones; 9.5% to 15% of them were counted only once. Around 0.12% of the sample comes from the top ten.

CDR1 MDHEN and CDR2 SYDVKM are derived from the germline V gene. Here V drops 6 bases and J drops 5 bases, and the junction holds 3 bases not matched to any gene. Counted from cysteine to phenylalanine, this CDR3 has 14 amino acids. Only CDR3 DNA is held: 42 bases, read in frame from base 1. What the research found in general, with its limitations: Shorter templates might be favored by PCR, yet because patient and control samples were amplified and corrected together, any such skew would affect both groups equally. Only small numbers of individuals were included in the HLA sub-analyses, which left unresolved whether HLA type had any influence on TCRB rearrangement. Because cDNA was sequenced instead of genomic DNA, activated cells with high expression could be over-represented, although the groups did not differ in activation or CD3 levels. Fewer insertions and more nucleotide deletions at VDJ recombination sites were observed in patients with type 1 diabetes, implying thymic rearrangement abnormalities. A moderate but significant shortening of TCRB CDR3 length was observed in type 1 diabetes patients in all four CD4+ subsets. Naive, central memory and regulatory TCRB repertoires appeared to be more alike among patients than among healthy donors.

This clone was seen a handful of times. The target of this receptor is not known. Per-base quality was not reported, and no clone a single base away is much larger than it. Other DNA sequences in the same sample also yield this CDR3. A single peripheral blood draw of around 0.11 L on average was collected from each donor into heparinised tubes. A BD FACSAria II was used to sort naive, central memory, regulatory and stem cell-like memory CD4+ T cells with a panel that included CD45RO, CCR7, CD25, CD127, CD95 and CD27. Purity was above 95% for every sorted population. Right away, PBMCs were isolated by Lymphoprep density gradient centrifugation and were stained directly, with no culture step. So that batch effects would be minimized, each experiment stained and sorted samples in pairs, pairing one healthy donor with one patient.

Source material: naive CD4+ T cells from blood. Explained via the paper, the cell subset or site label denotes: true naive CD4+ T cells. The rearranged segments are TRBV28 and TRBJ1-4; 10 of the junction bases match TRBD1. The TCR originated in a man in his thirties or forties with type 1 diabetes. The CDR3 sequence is CASSSGQGNEKLFF. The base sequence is TGTGCCAGCAGCTCGGGACAGGGGAATGAAAAACTGTTTTTT.